This passage covers 26 T cell receptor beta chains from one sample sequenced in a study of tumor and adjacent non-tumor tissue in lung cancer. TCRbeta libraries were built with three rounds of nested PCR, modified from ARM-PCR. TCRdb reprocessed the multiplex PCR reads with MiXCR, giving one entry per CDR3 protein. The sample consists of 85,000 or so distinct CDR3 sequences, around 76% of them appearing once. The template was RNA from unsorted bulk tissue. Distant lung tissue was collected more than 3 cm away from the tumor edge. Sequenced input: distant non-tumor lung tissue. These receptors originate from a woman in her forties or fifties with non-small cell lung cancer.

The genes are TRBV6-1 and TRBJ2-7, with D tentatively TRBD2 (6 bases). CDR3 length: 13 amino acids. Germline CDR1 and CDR2: MNHNS and SASEGT. This CDR3 is CVGSSGDSYEQYF. The CDR3 nucleotides are TGTGTCGGTTCCTCGGGGGACTCCTACGAGCAGTACTTC.

Worth noting for this clonotype: An end of the junction does not agree with germline; a read error may underlie this. The V call is TRBV13, the J call TRBJ2-5; 12 nucleotides agree with TRBD2. The CDR3 contains 16 residues. CDR1 is PRHDT, CDR2 FYEKMQ, per germline (reference sequence). The CDR3 nucleotides read TGTGTCAGCAGCCTAGGACTAGCGGGGTCACATGAGACCCAGTACTTC. Amino acid sequence: CVSSLGLAGSHETQYF. The full variable domain, its missing parts supplied by reference TRBV13 and TRBJ2-5, is AAGVIQSPRHLIKEKRETATLKCYPIPRHDTVYWYQQGPGQDPQFLISFYEKMQSDKGSIPDRFSAQQFSDYHSELNMSSLELGDSALYFCVSSLGLAGSHETQYFGPGTRLLVL.

Concerning this clonotype itself: The junction departs from the called germline gene at one end, perhaps through a read error. This chain links TRBV6-5 with TRBJ2-2, with D possibly being TRBD2 (5 bases). The germline gives CDR1 MNHEY, CDR2 SVGAGI. The CDR3 covers 12 residues. CDR3 sequence reads: CAISARTGELFF. The CDR3 DNA is TGTGCCATCAGTGCCCGTACCGGGGAGCTCTTTTTT.

On this clonotype itself: The junction departs from germline at one end; a sequencing error may be responsible. The chain uses TRBV6-1 and TRBJ1-4; D is uncertain. The length of the CDR3 is 13 residues. Germline CDR1 is MNHNS and CDR2 is SASEGT. CDR3 in DNA: TGTGTCAGCAGTGGACGGACCGACGAAAAACTGTTTTTT. As protein: CVSSGRTDEKLFF.

Details on this clonotype: Since no conserved phenylalanine or tryptophan closes the CDR3, a read error is the likely cause. V usage is TRBV6-5 and J usage is TRBJ1-1; maybe TRBD1 (5 bases). Trimming left V 10 bases short and J 3 bases short, with 12 bases between. Germline V gene sequence: CDR1 MNHEY, CDR2 SVGAGI. This CDR3 spans 12 amino acids. CDR3 sequence (DNA): TGTGCCATTGGGCGGGGGTACACTGAAGCTTTCTCT. It translates to CAIGRGYTEAFS.

This clonotype appeared a single time. The V call is TRBV18, the J call TRBJ1-5; maybe TRBD1 (6 bases). Deletions cut 3 bases from V and 2 bases from J, with 14 bases between. Germline values: CDR1 KGHSH, CDR2 LQKENI. The CDR3 runs 16 residues. The CDR3 region is CASSPKAPGGNQPQHF. For the CDR3, the DNA is TGTGCCAGCTCACCGAAAGCTCCAGGGGGCAATCAGCCCCAGCATTTT.

Details on this clonotype: Its ends do not fully match the called genes, so a read error is possible. Here the CDR3 DNA reads TGTGCCAACAGCCTAAATTCAGGGGGCGCGGACAAAAACATCGAGTACTTC. It is translated as CANSLNSGGADKNIEYF. The V call is TRBV4-2, the J call TRBJ2-4; TRBD1 agrees at 8 bases. The CDR3 sequence is 17 residues long. Germline CDR1 is LGHNA and CDR2 is YNFKEQ.

Worth noting for this clonotype: Likely a read error: the CDR3 ends without its conserved phenylalanine or tryptophan. This sequence joins TRBV30 and TRBJ1-5, with unresolved D. Germline V gene sequence: CDR1 GTSNPN, CDR2 SVGIG (reference sequence). The CDR3 runs to 13 residues. The CDR3 nucleotides are TGCGCCTGGAGTGTAGCAGACAATCAGCCCCAGCATGTT. Its translation is CAWSVADNQPQHV.

Concerning this clonotype itself: A read error may account for a junction end that differs from germline. The V gene is TRBV6-6, the J gene TRBJ1-2, with TRBD1 matching 7 bases. Germline CDR1 is MNHNY and CDR2 is SVGAGI (reference sequence). The CDR3 is 12 residues long. DNA for the CDR3: TGTGCCATCGAGGGGGCTAACTATGGCTTCACCTTC. This gives the protein CAIEGANYGFTF.

A word on this clonotype: The junction does not match germline at one end; this may be a read error. The V call is TRBV12-3 or TRBV12-4, the J call TRBJ2-3; 9 nucleotides align to TRBD1. This CDR3 has 15 amino acids. The CDR3 is CASSRGTGSPDKQYF. CDR3 DNA sequence: TGTGCCAGCAGTCGGGGGACAGGGAGCCCAGATAAGCAGTATTTT.

Of note for this clonotype: Germline is not matched at one junction end, which may reflect a read error. The gene calls are TRBV12-5 and TRBJ2-7; TRBD1 matches 9 bases. Germline V CDR1 and CDR2: LGHNT, FRNRAP. The CDR3 loop spans 15 amino acids. The CDR3 sequence is CVSGPRTGELYEQYF. The DNA of the CDR3 is TGTGTTAGTGGTCCCAGGACAGGGGAACTCTACGAGCAGTACTTC.

The J gene is TRBJ2-5, the V gene TRBV11-2; D gene ambiguous. The ends were cut back, 0 bases at V and 7 bases at J, with 9 bases in the middle. This CDR3 comprises 13 residues. Germline lookup yields CDR1 SGHAT and CDR2 FQNNGV. The CDR3 protein is CASSLEGPVTQYF. The CDR3 nucleotides are TGTGCCAGCAGCTTAGAGGGCCCTGTGACCCAGTACTTC.

On this clonotype: The junction shows a germline mismatch at one end, possibly a read error. J is TRBJ2-1 and V is TRBV12-3 or TRBV12-4; TRBD2 is a possible D gene (5 bases). The CDR3 loop spans 11 amino acids. In DNA form, the CDR3 reads TGTGCCTCCAGTTACGGGAATGAGCAGTCCTTC. Its translation: CASSYGNEQSF.

With regard to this clonotype: One junction end disagrees with the germline gene, perhaps due to a read error. The chain is built from TRBV6-6 and TRBJ2-3; D remains unclear. The CDR3 length is 11 residues. CDR1 is MNHNY, CDR2 SVGAGI, per germline (reference sequence). DNA of the CDR3: TGTGTCAGCAGTCCTATAGATACGCAGTATTTT. This sequence encodes CVSSPIDTQYF.

Details on this clonotype: One end of the junction does not line up with germline, which may come from a read error. This chain uses TRBV6-1 with TRBJ2-6; TRBD2 might be the D (5 bases). Per the germline V gene, CDR1 is MNHNS and CDR2 is SASEGT. The CDR3 contains 16 residues. CDR3 region: CVSSERSGSGANVLTF. DNA of the CDR3: TGTGTCAGCAGTGAACGGTCTGGGAGCGGGGCCAACGTCCTGACTTTC.

A remark on this clonotype: This may stem from a read error, because a much larger clone lies one nucleotide away. This sequence joins TRBV2 and TRBJ2-1; D ambiguous. The V end was cut by 6 bases, the J end by 0 bases, with 18 bases between. CDR1 and CDR2 from the germline V gene are SNHLY and FYNNEI. This CDR3 has 17 amino acids. The CDR3 DNA sequence: TGTGCCAGCAGGGACGCGACGACGGCAATCTCCTACAATGAGCAGTTCTTC. Translated, it gives CASRDATTAISYNEQFF. Variable domain in full (rest from reference TRBV2 and TRBJ2-1): EPEVTQTPSHQVTQMGQEVILRCVPISNHLYFYWYRQILGQKVEFLVSFYNNEISEKSEIFDDQFSVERPDGSNFTLKIRSTKLEDSAMYFCASRDATTAISYNEQFFGPGTRLTVL.

This clonotype has at least ten counts. This chain links TRBV4-1 with TRBJ2-1; tentatively, D is TRBD1 (5 bases). V gave up 6 bases and J gave up 5 bases, with 20 bases separating them. CDR1 is MGHRA, CDR2 YSYEKL, per germline. CDR3 length: 16 residues. This CDR3 reads CASSPLAAGKDNEQFF. For the CDR3, the DNA is TGCGCCAGCAGTCCCCTGGCCGCAGGGAAAGACAATGAGCAGTTCTTC.

The CDR3 sequence is CASSHPGLVGGPRYNEQFF. The CDR3 DNA reads TGCGCCAGCAGCCATCCTGGACTAGTGGGAGGGCCAAGATACAATGAGCAGTTCTTC. V and J are TRBV4-1 and TRBJ2-1, with 7 bases identical to TRBD2. V shed 3 bases, J shed 4 bases, and the junction held 18 bases outside the gene matches. Per germline, CDR1 MGHRA and CDR2 YSYEKL. This CDR3 contains 19 residues.

In its sample, this clonotype was seen a few times. This may come from a read error, since a much larger clone is one base off. The chain links TRBV5-1 to TRBJ2-7, with 7 bases that match TRBD2. The V and J ends lost 0 bases and 0 bases, in that order; junction bases with no gene match: 3. CDR3 length: 15 amino acids. CDR1 and CDR2 from the germline V gene are SGHRS and YFSETQ. The DNA for the CDR3 is TGCGCCAGCAGCTTGGTGGGCGGGAGCTCCTACGAGCAGTACTTC. Its translation is CASSLVGGSSYEQYF. Full variable domain (rest looked up from reference TRBV5-1 and TRBJ2-7): KAGVTQTPRYLIKTRGQQVTLSCSPISGHRSVSWYQQTPGQGLQFLFEYFSETQRNKGNFPGRFSGRQFSNSRSEMNVSTLELGDSALYLCASSLVGGSSYEQYFGPGTRLTVT.

As regards this clonotype: At one end, the junction sequence differs from germline, possibly due to a read error. The chain uses TRBV6-5 and TRBJ1-5, with a possible D match to TRBD1 (6 bases). CDR1 and CDR2 from the germline V gene are MNHEY and SVGAGI. The CDR3 spans 14 residues. This CDR3 is CTSSPRGGNRPQHF. The CDR3 DNA reads TGTACCAGCAGTCCCAGGGGTGGGAATCGGCCCCAGCATTTT.

Remarks on this clonotype: The CDR3 end shows no conserved phenylalanine or tryptophan, and so a read error is likely. The DNA is left out, because the CDR3 cannot be placed on it with certainty; the CDR3 is given as TCRdb lists it. CDR3 sequence: CASSGVEGYELYS. The J gene is TRBJ2-7, the V gene TRBV5-4; TRBD1 reflects the table's D call only, with no check against the DNA. Germline V lookup: CDR1 SGHNT, CDR2 YYREEE (reference sequence). The CDR3 spans 13 residues, counting both ends.

This clonotype has ten or more counts. The chain joins TRBV5-4 to TRBJ1-1, with D perhaps matching TRBD1 (6 bases). The CDR3 totals 13 residues. Germline CDR1 SGHNT, CDR2 YYREEE (reference sequence). V dropped 4 bases and J dropped 6 bases, with 13 bases sitting between them. For the CDR3, the DNA is TGTGCCAGCAGCCTCCCAGGGGACCCTGAAGCTTTCTTT. Translated: CASSLPGDPEAFF.

On this clonotype itself: Because it lacks the conserved phenylalanine or tryptophan at the end, this CDR3 is likely a read error. The gene calls are TRBV11-2 and TRBJ2-1; 8 bases agree with TRBD2. With V trimmed by 1 base and J by 6 bases, 14 bases remained unmatched. This CDR3 spans 18 amino acids. Germline CDR1 and CDR2: SGHAT and FQNNGV. The CDR3: CASSLGTSSGGGSNEQFL. CDR3 nucleotide sequence: TGTGCCAGCAGCTTAGGGACTAGCTCGGGCGGTGGAAGCAATGAGCAGTTCCTC.

The V and J genes are TRBV6-1 and TRBJ2-3; D call uncertain. Germline V gene data show CDR1 as MNHNS and CDR2 as SASEGT. The V end lost 4 bases, the J end lost 4 bases, and 9 bases lay between the germline ends. The length of the CDR3 is 13 residues. CDR3 DNA sequence: TGTGCCAGCAGTGTTATAGGAGCAGATACGCAGTATTTT. Translation gives CASSVIGADTQYF.

Details on this clonotype: No conserved phenylalanine or tryptophan ends this CDR3, so it is likely a read error. The CDR3 DNA is TGTGCCAGCAGCTCAACAGGGCACAATGAGCAGTTCCTC. It yields the protein CASSSTGHNEQFL. This chain links TRBV5-6 with TRBJ2-1, with TRBD1 as a possible D gene (6 bases). The CDR3 contains 13 residues. Trimming pared 3 bases from V and 5 bases from J, leaving 9 bases between. The germline V gene encodes CDR1 SGHDT and CDR2 YYEEEE.

As to this clonotype: A junction boundary mismatches the germline segment, possibly from a read error. The CDR3 DNA follows: TGTGCCAGCAGTACTAGCGGGAGCATCAGGGAGCTGTTTTTT. Translating gives CASSTSGSIRELFF. V is TRBV10-2 and J is TRBJ2-2; 11 bases map to TRBD2. The CDR3 has 14 residues. CDR1 and CDR2 (germline): WSHSY, SAAADI.